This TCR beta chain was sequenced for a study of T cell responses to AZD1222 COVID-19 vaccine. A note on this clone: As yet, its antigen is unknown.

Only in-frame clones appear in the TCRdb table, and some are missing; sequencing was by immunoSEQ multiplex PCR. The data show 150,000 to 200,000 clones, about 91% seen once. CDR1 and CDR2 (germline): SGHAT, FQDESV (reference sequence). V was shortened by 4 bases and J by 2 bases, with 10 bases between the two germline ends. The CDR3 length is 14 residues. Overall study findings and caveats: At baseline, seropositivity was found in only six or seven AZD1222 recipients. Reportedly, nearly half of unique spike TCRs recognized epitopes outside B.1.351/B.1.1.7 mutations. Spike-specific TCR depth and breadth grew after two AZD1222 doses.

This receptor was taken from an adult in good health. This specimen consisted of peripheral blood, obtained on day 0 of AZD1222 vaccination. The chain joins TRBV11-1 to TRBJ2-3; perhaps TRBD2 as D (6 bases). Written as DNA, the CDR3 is TGTGCCAGCAGCTCCCGGACTACCACAGATACGCAGTATTTT. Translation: CASSSRTTTDTQYF.